The rows below give T cell receptor beta chains drawn from one sample of a study of blood T cells in healthy people across ages. TCRdb re-analysed the 5' RACE reads in MiXCR, keeping a single row per CDR3 protein. Counted here are approximately 580,000 distinct CDR3 sequences, 24% occurring once; the ten biggest clones make up under 9%. These same data were also listed under a study on T cells of mothers and their children.

The sample was blood. The receptors derive from a boy aged 10-17 years in good health. The CDR3 runs from the conserved cysteine through the conserved F or W. The D gene is left open where the match is weak. Clone size is stated in some rows and not others, as once, few, many or a class when expanded.

v_gene,d_gene,abundance,j_gene,CDR3aa,CDR3nt
TRBV24-1,.,once,TRBJ1-5,CATASRYSDQPQHF,TGTGCCACGGCCAGTAGGTACAGCGATCAGCCCCAGCATTTT
TRBV6-6,.,.,TRBJ2-2,CASSYLSGANTRELFF,TGTGCCAGCAGTTACCTTAGCGGAGCGAACACCAGGGAGCTGTTTTTT
TRBV2,.,few,TRBJ2-1,CATGSNQGRDEQFF,TGTGCCACGGGGTCAAATCAGGGACGGGATGAGCAGTTCTTC
TRBV28,TRBD2,many,TRBJ2-5,CASSFLAGVQETQYF,TGTGCCAGCAGCTTCCTAGCGGGGGTCCAAGAGACCCAGTACTTC
TRBV7-3,TRBD2,.,TRBJ2-3,CASSLMVASGRDTDTQYF,TGTGCCAGCAGCTTAATGGTGGCTAGCGGGAGAGACACAGATACGCAGTATTTT
TRBV25-1,.,.,TRBJ2-3,CASSERGRGTDTQYF,TGTGCCAGCAGTGAGAGGGGGAGAGGCACAGATACGCAGTATTTT
TRBV3-1,.,.,TRBJ2-1,CASSQVALADYNEQFF,TGTGCCAGCAGCCAAGTAGCGCTAGCAGACTACAATGAGCAGTTCTTC
TRBV20-1,.,.,TRBJ2-6,CSARDAKGANVLTF,TGCAGTGCTAGAGATGCGAAAGGGGCCAACGTCCTGACTTTC
TRBV7-2,.,.,TRBJ2-5,CASSPPYVQETQYF,TGTGCCAGCAGCCCCCCCTACGTCCAAGAGACCCAGTACTTC
TRBV4-3,.,few,TRBJ1-2,CASSQDNQGGSYTF,TGCGCCAGCAGCCAAGATAACCAGGGCGGAAGCTACACCTTC